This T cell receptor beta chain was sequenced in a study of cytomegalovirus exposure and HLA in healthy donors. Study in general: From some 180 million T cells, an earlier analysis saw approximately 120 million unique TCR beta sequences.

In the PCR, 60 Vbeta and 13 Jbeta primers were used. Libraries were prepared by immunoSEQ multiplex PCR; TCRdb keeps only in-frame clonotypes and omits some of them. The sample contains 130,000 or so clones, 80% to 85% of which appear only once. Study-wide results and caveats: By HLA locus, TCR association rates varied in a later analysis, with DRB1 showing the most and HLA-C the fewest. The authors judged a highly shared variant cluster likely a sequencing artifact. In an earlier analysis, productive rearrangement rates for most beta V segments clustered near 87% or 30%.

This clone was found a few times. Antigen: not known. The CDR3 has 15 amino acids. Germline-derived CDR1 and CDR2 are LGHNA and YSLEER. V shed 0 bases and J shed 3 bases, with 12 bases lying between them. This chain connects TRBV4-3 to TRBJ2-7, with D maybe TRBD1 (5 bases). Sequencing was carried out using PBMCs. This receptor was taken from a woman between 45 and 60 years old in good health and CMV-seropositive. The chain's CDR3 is CASSQEQGTYYEQYF. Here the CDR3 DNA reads TGCGCCAGCAGCCAAGAGCAGGGAACCTACTACGAGCAGTACTTC.